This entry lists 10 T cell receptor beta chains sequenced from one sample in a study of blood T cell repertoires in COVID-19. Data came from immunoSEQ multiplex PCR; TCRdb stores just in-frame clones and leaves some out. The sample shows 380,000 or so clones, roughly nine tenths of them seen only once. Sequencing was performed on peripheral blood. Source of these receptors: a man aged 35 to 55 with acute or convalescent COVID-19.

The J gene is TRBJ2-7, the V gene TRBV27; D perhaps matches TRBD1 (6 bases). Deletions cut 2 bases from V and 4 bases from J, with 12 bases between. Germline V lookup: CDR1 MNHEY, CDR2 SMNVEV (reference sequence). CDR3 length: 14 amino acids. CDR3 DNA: TGTGCCAGCAGTTTAGGTCAGGGGAAATACGAGCAGTACTTC. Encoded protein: CASSLGQGKYEQYF.

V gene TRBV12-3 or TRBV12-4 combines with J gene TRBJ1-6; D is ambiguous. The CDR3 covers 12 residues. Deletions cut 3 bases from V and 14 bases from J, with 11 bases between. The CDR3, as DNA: TGTGCCAGCAGTTTCTCCGTCGAGACCCTCCACTTT. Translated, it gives CASSFSVETLHF.

Here the CDR3 reads CASSLASGGNGYGYTF. In nucleotides, the CDR3 is TGTGCCAGCAGCTTAGCGTCAGGGGGCAATGGCTATGGCTACACCTTC. V and J are TRBV7-8 and TRBJ1-2, with 8 bases that match TRBD1. The CDR3 totals 16 residues. After removal of 0 bases from V and 4 bases from J, the junction contained 7 bases not matched to a gene. CDR1 and CDR2 from the germline V gene are SGHVS and FQNEAQ. Full variable domain (missing parts from reference TRBV7-8 and TRBJ1-2): GAGVSQSPRYKVAKRGQDVALRCDPISGHVSLFWYQQALGQGPEFLTYFQNEAQLDKSGLPSDRFFAERPEGSVSTLKIQRTQQEDSAVYLCASSLASGGNGYGYTFGSGTRLTVV.

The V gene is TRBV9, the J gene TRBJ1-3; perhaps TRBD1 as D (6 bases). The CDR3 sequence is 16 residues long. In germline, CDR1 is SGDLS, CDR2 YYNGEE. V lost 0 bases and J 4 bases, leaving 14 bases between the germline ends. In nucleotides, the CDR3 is TGTGCCAGCAGCGTAGCGGCAGGGGCAACGGGAAACACCATATATTTT. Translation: CASSVAAGATGNTIYF.

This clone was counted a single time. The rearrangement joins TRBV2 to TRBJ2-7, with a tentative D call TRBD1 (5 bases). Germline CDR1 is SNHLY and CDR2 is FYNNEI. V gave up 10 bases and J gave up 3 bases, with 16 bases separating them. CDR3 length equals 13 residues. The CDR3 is CAIQILDNYEQYF. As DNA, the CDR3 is TGTGCCATCCAAATATTGGACAACTACGAGCAGTACTTC. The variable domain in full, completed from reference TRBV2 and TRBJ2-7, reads EPEVTQTPSHQVTQMGQEVILRCVPISNHLYFYWYRQILGQKVEFLVSFYNNEISEKSEIFDDQFSVERPDGSNFTLKIRSTKLEDSAMYFCAIQILDNYEQYFGPGTRLTVT.

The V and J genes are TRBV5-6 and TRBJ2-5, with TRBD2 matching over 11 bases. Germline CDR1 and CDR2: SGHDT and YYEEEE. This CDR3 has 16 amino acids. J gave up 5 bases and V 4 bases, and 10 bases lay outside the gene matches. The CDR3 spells CASSPRLAGGSETQYF. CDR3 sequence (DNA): TGTGCCAGCAGCCCCCGGCTAGCGGGGGGTTCGGAGACCCAGTACTTC.

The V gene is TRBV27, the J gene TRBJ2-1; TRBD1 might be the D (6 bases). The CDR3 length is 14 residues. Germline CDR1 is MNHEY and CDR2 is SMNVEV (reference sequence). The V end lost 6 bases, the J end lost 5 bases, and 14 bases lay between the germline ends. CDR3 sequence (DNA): TGTGCCAGCAGAGGGGACATAGGGCACAATGAGCAGTTCTTC. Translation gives CASRGDIGHNEQFF.

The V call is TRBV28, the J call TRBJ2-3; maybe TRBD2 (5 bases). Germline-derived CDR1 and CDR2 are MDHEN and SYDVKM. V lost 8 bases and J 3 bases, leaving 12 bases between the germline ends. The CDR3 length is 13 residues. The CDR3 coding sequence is TGTGCCAGCCTTAGCGCGAATACAGATACGCAGTATTTT. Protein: CASLSANTDTQYF. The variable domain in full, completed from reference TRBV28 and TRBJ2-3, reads DVKVTQSSRYLVKRTGEKVFLECVQDMDHENMFWYRQDPGLGLRLIYFSYDVKMKEKGDIPEGYSVSREKKERFSLILESASTNQTSMYLCASLSANTDTQYFGPGTRLTVL.

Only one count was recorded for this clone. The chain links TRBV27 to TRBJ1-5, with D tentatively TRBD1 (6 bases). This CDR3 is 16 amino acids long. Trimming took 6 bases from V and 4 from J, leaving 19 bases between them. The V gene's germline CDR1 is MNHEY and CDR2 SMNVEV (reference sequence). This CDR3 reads CASRRGGQLGNQPQHF. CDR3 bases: TGTGCCAGCAGACGGGGGGGCCAGTTGGGAAATCAGCCCCAGCATTTT.

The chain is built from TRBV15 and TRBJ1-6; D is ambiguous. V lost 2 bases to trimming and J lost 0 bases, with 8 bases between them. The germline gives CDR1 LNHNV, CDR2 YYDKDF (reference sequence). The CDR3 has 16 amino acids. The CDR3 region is CATSRSRSSYNSPLHF. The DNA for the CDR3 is TGTGCCACCAGCAGATCTAGGAGCTCCTATAATTCACCCCTCCACTTT.